What follows describes a single T cell receptor beta chain. Its specificity is unknown. The germline gene is not matched at one end of the junction; a read error may be the cause. Via MiXCR, TCRdb re-called the 5' RACE reads, giving one row per CDR3 protein. The sample lists tens of thousands of distinct CDR3 sequences; about 16% were seen once. The CDR3 is made up of 12 amino acids. Germline values: CDR1 SGHRS, CDR2 YFSETQ. The data were obtained in a study of neurological immune-mediated disorders. Study-wide results and caveats: The study found no CDR3 amino acid sequences shared by expanded clones across subjects, suggesting private repertoires in all groups.

Time point reported: technical triplicate 3. CD4+ or CD8+ T cells at a count of 800,000 to 1,000,000 served as input for the sorted libraries. The sequenced sample was CD4+ T cells from blood. The genes are TRBV5-1 and TRBJ2-1, with D uncertain. The TCR was taken from a female donor with HTLV-1-associated myelopathy (HAM/TSP). The chain's CDR3 is CANSPDYNEQFF. The CDR3 DNA reads TGCGCCAACAGCCCTGACTACAATGAGCAGTTCTTC.